This TCR beta chain stems from a study of blood T cells in healthy people across ages (dated by TCRdb to about 2015). Regarding the research as a whole: In model experiments, template switching captured about one uniquely barcoded TCR beta cDNA molecule for every two T cells. Using the same blood draw, the study looked at two additional independent replicas of 1 million unique cDNA reads for two donors, one aged 18 to 30 and the other aged 80 or older. Age-related changes in TCR beta repertoire diversity were measured in the study by deep sequencing normalized with unique cDNA molecular identifiers. The donors were divided into four age groups: young (average approximately 17 years), middle-aged (about 40), aged (around 67) and long-lived (around 80).

Overall study outcomes, separate from this receptor: A strong correlation was found between observed TCR beta diversity and the percentage of naive T cells measured by flow cytometry. Total diversity estimates from one million sequenced T cells were considered lower bounds and underestimates. Observed TCR beta diversity per million T cells fell roughly linearly with age, and a significant reduction was already apparent by age around 39. Conclusive comparison of naive and antigen-experienced compartments was prevented by the profiling of bulk unsorted PBMCs. The CMV infection status of donors was not known, potentially confounding age-related changes in expanded clonotypes. Compared with the aged group, the long-lived group had more naive CD4+ T cells, fewer expanded clones and increased TCR diversity, a pattern suggesting age selection.

Donors were 39 systemically healthy Caucasian individuals from Russia aged 6 to 90 years. Each donor gave 9.5 to 10 milliliters of peripheral blood, drawn into EDTA-treated Vacutainer tubes. Ficoll-Paque density-gradient centrifugation was used to isolate PBMCs, with at least 7 million obtained per sample. Trizol reagent was used to extract total RNA from PBMCs, with at least 5.5 micrograms per sample. The percentages of naive CD45RAhigh/CD27high T cells were determined by flow cytometry on a PBMC aliquot from every donor. The library was generated by 5' RACE. For sequencing, an Illumina HiSeq 2500 was employed. A second PCR of roughly 7 to 11 cycles was performed with a sample-barcoded 5' primer and a J-beta primer mix. A unique molecular identifier was introduced onto each TCR beta cDNA molecule by a template-switch 5' adaptor carrying 12 random nucleotides. At least 3 million CDR3-containing paired-end reads were obtained from each sample. First-strand cDNA was synthesized from all RNA with the Mint cDNA synthesis kit, primed by a TRBC-specific oligonucleotide. Following uracil-DNA glycosylase treatment, a first 18-cycle PCR with universal primers M1SS and BC2_uni_R was performed on all cDNA. Per the source publication's procedure: Each sample was normalized by randomly selecting 1 million high-quality reads, each carrying a distinct molecular identifier. Reads with shared molecular identifiers were discarded instead of being binned into consensus sequences. MiTCR, set to a Q25 quality threshold and the strictest error-elimination algorithm, was used for CDR3 identification, clonotype clustering and error correction. A nonparametric unseen species model with Euler transformation was used to estimate lower-bound total TCR beta diversity. In TCRdb, the public reads were trimmed at Q25 with fastp and aligned with MiXCR, with productive beta chains retained. Each record represents a unique CDR3 protein, reported with the most common genes and DNA among its rows. The authors' filters were not applied to this entry. The sample includes around 700,000 distinct CDR3 sequences, with 20% to 25% observed a single time. The ten most abundant clones make up roughly 9% of the sample.

As to this clonotype: Its antigen remains unidentified. No qualities accompany the bases; no much larger clone lies one base away.

For CDR1 and CDR2, the germline V gene lists ENHRY and SYGVKD. At the junction V is shortened by 2 bases and J by 3 bases; bases outside the gene matches: 3. The CDR3 measures 14 amino acids from cysteine to phenylalanine. Only the CDR3 region is kept as DNA, spanning 42 bases read in frame from base 1. This same sample was also taken into another study, of T cells of mothers and their children. The second source states: Nine systemically healthy Caucasian individuals served as donors, namely three mothers together with their six children. cDNA synthesis consumed the entire amount of extracted RNA, loaded at 1.5 ug RNA in each 15 ul reaction. In the second PCR, sample barcodes and 2-4 random nucleotides were introduced via the M1S primer. Over 8.5 million TCR beta CDR3 reads came from each mother, compared with about 3.2 million reads from each child. Thymic selection similarly shapes TCR recombination output in related and unrelated pairs, with minor effect from inherited differences. Related mother-child pairs always showed normalized repertoire overlap that was slightly higher than in unrelated mother-child pairs, though the difference was never significant. With a sensitivity of approximately 100 clones per million clonotypes, no persistent microchimeric T cell clones were detected. In the study, deep NGS was used to compare the TCR beta repertoires of mothers and children, and features distinguishing related mother-child pairs from unrelated individuals were sought. On average, the children were roughly 11 +/- 4 years old, while the mothers were 40 +/- 4 years old. After adapter ligation with NEBNext reagents, the libraries were sequenced on Illumina HiSeq 2000 with 100+100 nt paired-end reads. To avoid cross-contamination, the mother libraries and the child libraries were prepared a month apart and sequenced in separate runs. For each donor, somewhere between about 450,000 and 2,000,000 distinct TCR beta clonotypes were identified. Naive TCR beta clonotypes were estimated from low-frequency clonotypes matched to each donor's FACS-determined naive share, without sorting.

Recombination joined TRBV10-3 with TRBJ1-2; 7 middle bases align to TRBD1. Sequencing was performed on blood. The receptor was isolated from a boy aged 5-17 years in good health. The nucleotide sequence is given as TGTGCCATCAGTGAGGGCGGGACAGACTATGGCTACACCTTC. The encoded protein is CAISEGGTDYGYTF.